The entry below gives a single T cell receptor beta chain sequence along with its context. The antigen remains unidentified. One end of the junction fails to match germline, which may point to a read error. CDR3 size: 14 residues. The germline CDR1 and CDR2 sequences are ENHRY and SYGVKD. The data originate from a study of T cells after yellow fever vaccination. TCRdb re-analysed the 5' RACE reads in MiXCR, keeping a single row per CDR3 protein. This sample has hundreds of thousands of distinct CDR3 sequences, with roughly 13% found just once. General observations from the study: Researchers cautioned that FACS-sorted repertoires could harbor abundant clonotypes contaminating from the bulk population.

The origin of this receptor is a man in his thirties or forties who received the YFV17D yellow fever vaccine. This rearrangement joins TRBV10-3 to TRBJ2-5, with 8 positions matching TRBD1. The material sequenced was PBMCs, taken on the day of the yellow fever booster vaccination. The CDR3 nucleotides read TGTGCCGTCAGTGAACAGGGGGGTGGTGAGACCCAGTACTTC. It encodes CAVSEQGGGETQYF.